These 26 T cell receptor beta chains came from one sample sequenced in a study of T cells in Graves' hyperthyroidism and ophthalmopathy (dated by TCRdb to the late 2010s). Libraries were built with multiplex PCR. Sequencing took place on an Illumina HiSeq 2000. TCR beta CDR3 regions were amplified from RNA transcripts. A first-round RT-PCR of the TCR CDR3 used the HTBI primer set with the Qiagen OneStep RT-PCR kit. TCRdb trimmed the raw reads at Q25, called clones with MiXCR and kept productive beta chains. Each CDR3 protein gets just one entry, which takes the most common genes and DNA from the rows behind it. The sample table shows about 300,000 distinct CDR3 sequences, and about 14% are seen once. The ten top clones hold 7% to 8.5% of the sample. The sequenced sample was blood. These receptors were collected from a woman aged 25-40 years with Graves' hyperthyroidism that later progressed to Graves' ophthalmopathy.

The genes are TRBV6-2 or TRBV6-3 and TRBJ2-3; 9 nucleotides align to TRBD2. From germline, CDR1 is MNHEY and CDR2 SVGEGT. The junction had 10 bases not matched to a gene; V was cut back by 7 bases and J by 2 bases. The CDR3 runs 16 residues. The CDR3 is CASIARGLAATDTQYF. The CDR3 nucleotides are TGTGCCAGCATCGCACGGGGACTAGCCGCCACAGATACGCAGTATTTT.

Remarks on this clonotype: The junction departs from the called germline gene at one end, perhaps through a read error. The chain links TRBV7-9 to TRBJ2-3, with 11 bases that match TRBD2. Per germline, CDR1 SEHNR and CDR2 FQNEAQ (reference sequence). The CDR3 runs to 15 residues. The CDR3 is CAGSETSGSADTQYF. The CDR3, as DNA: TGTGCCGGCAGCGAAACTAGCGGGAGCGCCGATACGCAGTATTTT.

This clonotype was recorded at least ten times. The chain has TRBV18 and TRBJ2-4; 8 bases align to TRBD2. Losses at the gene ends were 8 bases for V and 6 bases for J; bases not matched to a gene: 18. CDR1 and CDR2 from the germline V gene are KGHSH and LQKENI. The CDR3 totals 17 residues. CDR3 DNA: TGTGCCAGCCGCCCGATAAGCGGGGGTAGCCAGGGAAACATTCAGTACTTC. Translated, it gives CASRPISGGSQGNIQYF.

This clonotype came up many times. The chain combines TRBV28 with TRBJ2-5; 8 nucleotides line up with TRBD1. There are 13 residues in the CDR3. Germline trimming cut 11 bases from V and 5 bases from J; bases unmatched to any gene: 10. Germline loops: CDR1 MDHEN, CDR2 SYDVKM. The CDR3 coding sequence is TGTGCCGGAGCGACAGGGGTGGAGGAGACCCAGTACTTC. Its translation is CAGATGVEETQYF.

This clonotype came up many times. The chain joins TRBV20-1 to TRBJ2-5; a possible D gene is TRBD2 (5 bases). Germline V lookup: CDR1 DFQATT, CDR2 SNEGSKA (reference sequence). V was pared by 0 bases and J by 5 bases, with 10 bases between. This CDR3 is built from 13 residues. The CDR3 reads CSARDLSGETQYF. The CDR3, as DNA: TGCAGTGCTAGAGATCTGTCGGGGGAGACCCAGTACTTC.

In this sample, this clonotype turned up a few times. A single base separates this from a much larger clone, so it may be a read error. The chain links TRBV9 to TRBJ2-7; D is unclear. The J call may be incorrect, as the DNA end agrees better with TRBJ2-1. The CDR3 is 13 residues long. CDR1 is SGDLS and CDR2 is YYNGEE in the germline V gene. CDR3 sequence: CASSVASSYEQFF. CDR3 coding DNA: TGTGCCAGCAGCGTAGCCTCGAGCTACGAGCAGTTCTTC.

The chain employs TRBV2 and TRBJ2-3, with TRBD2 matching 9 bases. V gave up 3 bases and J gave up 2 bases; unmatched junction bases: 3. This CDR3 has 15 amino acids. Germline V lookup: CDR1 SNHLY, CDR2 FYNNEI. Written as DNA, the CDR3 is TGTGCCAGCAGTGAGATAGCGGGAGTCACAGATACGCAGTATTTT. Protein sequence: CASSEIAGVTDTQYF.

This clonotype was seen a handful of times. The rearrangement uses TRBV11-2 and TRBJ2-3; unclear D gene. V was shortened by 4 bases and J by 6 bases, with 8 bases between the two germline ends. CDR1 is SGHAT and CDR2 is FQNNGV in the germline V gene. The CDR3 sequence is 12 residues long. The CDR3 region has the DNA TGTGCCAGCAGCTCCTTACTTGATACGCAGTATTTT. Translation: CASSSLLDTQYF.

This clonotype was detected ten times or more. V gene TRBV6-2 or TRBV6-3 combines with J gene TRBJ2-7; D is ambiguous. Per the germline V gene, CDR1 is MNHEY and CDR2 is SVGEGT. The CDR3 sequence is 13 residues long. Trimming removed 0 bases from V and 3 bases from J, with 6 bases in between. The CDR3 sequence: CASSYSNSYEQYF. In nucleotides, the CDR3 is TGTGCCAGCAGTTACTCGAACAGCTACGAGCAGTACTTC.

CDR3 nucleotide sequence: TGTGCCCGCGGGGGGGGTGAAGCTTTCTTT. Its protein is CARGGGEAFF. V and J are TRBV27 and TRBJ1-1; possible D gene TRBD1, 5 bases. Trimming left V 11 bases short and J 7 bases short, with 11 bases between. The germline V gene encodes CDR1 MNHEY and CDR2 SMNVEV (reference sequence). The CDR3 sequence is 10 residues long.

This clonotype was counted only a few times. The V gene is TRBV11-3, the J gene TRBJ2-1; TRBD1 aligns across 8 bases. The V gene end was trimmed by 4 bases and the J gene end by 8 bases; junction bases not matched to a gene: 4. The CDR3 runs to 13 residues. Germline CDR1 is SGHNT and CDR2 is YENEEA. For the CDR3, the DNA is TGTGCCAGCAGCTCCGGACAGGGCTATGAGCAGTTCTTC. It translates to CASSSGQGYEQFF.

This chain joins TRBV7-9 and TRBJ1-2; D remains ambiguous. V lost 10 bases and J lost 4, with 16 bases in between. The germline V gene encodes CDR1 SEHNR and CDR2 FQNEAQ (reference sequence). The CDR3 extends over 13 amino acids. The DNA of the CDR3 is TGTGCCACCAAGATCGACCTGGGCTATGGCTACACCTTC. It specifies CATKIDLGYGYTF.

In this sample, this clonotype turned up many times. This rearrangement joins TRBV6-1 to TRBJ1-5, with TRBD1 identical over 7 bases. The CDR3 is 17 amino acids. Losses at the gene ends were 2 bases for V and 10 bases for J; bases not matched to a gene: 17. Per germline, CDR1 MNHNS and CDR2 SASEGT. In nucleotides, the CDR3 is TGTGCCAGCAGTGAAAAGGAAAGGGACAGTAGGTATGATCCCCAGCATTTT. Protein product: CASSEKERDSRYDPQHF.

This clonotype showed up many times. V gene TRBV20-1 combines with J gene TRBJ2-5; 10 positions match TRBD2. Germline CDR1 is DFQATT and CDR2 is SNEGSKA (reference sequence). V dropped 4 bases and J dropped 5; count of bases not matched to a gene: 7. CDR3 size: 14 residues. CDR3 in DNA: TGCAGTGCTACCAGCGGGAGGGCCTTGGAGACCCAGTACTTC. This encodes CSATSGRALETQYF.

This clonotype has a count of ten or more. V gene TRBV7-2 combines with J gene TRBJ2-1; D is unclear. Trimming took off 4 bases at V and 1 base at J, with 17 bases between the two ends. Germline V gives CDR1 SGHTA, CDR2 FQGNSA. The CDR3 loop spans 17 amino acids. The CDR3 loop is CASSSVEGIESYNEQFF. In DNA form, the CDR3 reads TGTGCCAGCAGCTCAGTGGAAGGGATCGAGTCCTACAATGAGCAGTTCTTC. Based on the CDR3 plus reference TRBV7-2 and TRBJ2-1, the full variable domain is GAGVSQSPSNKVTEKGKDVELRCDPISGHTALYWYRQSLGQGLEFLIYFQGNSAPDKSGLPSDRFSAERTGGSVSTLTIQRTQQEDSAVYLCASSSVEGIESYNEQFFGPGTRLTVL.

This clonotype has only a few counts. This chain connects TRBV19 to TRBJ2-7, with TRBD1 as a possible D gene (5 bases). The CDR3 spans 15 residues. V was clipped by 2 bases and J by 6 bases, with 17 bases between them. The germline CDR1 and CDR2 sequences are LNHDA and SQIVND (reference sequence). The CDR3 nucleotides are TGTGCCAGTAGTATATCTGCAGGGTTCCCTCGCGAGCAGTACTTC. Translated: CASSISAGFPREQYF.

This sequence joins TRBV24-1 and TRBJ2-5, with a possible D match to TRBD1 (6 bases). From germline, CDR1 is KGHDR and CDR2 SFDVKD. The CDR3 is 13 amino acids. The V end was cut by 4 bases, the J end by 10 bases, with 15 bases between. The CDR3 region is CATSDSTGFGQYF. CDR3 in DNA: TGTGCCACCAGTGACTCCACAGGGTTCGGCCAGTACTTC.

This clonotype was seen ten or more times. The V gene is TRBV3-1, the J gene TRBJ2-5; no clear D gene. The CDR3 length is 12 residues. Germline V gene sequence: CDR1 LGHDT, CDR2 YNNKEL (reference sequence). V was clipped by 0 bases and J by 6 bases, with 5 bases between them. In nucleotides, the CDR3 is TGTGCCAGCAGCCAAGATTGGCAGACCCAGTACTTC. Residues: CASSQDWQTQYF.

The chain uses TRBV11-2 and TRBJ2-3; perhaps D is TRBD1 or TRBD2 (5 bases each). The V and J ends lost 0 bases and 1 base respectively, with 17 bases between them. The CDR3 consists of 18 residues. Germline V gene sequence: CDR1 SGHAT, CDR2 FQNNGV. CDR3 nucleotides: TGTGCCAGCAGCTTAGATCTCAGAAGGGGACCTCGCACAGATACGCAGTATTTT. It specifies CASSLDLRRGPRTDTQYF.

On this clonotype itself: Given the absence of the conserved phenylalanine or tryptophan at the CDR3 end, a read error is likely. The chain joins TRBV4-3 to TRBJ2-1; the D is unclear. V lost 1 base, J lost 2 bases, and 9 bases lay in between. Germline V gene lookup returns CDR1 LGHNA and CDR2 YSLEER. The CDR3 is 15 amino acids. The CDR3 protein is CASSQARNPYNEQFS. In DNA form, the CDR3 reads TGCGCCAGCAGCCAAGCCCGGAACCCCTACAATGAGCAGTTCTCC.

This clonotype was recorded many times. CDR3 DNA: TGTGCCAGCAGTAACGACAGGCGTCTTTATGGCTACACCTTC. It is translated as CASSNDRRLYGYTF. The chain has TRBV6-1 and TRBJ1-2, with D possibly matching TRBD1 (6 bases). This CDR3 has 14 residues. Germline lookup yields CDR1 MNHNS and CDR2 SASEGT. V lost 5 bases and J lost 5, with 15 bases in between.

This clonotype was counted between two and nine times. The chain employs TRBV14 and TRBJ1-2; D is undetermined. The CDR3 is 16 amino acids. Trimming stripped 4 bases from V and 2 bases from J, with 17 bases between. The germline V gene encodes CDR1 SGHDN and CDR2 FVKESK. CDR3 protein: CASSPLPSLPNYGYTF. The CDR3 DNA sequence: TGTGCCAGCAGCCCGCTCCCGTCCTTACCCAACTATGGCTACACCTTC.

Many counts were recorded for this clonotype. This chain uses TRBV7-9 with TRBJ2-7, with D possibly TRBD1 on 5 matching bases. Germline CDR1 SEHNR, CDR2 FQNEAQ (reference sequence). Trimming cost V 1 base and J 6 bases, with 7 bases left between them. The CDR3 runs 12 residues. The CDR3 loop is CASSLGGGEQYF. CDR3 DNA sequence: TGTGCCAGCAGCTTAGGGGGCGGCGAGCAGTACTTC.

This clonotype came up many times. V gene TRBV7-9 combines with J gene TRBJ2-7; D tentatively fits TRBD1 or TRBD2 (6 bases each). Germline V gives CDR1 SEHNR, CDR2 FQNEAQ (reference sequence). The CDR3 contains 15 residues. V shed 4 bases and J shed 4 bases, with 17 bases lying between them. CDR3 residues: CASSSVRGVSYEQYF. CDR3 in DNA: TGTGCCAGCAGCTCCGTTAGGGGGGTTTCGTACGAGCAGTACTTC.

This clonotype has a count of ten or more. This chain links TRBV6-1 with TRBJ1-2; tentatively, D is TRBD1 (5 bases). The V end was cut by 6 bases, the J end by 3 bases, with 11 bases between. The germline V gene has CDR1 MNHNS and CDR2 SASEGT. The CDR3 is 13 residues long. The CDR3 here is CASSPGADYGYTF. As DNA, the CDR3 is TGTGCCAGCAGCCCCGGGGCGGACTATGGCTACACCTTC.

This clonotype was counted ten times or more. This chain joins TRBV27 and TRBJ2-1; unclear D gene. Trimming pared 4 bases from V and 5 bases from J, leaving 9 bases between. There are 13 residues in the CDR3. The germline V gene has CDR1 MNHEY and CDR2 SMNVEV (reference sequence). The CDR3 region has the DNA TGTGCCAGCAGTTACGGACGGGACAATGAGCAGTTCTTC. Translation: CASSYGRDNEQFF.